Given below is one TCR beta chain in context. The antigen is unknown. The sample comes from a study of CD8 T cells in ankylosing spondylitis. Study-wide points: Within peripheral blood, clones linked to disease were CD8+ and relatively rare. Certain motif variants had earlier been reported in reactive arthritis synovial fluid and blood. Reportedly, disease-linked clones are significantly enriched in ankylosing spondylitis patients' matched synovial fluid. Characteristic, it appeared, of ankylosing spondylitis blood was a TCR beta motif of roughly eight highly homologous variants.

Germline assignment: CDR1 MNHEY and CDR2 SVGAGI. The CDR3 covers 15 residues. After removal of 2 bases from V and 3 bases from J, the junction contained 2 bases not matched to a gene. TCRdb reanalysed the 5' RACE reads using MiXCR and keeps one entry per CDR3 protein. The sample lists about 750,000 distinct CDR3 sequences, around 20% occurring once. The source is a male donor with ankylosing spondylitis. Sequencing was done on a sample of blood, either unsorted or a sorted T cell fraction (not recorded which). This chain uses TRBV6-5 with TRBJ2-3; 10 nucleotides agree with TRBD2. CDR3 nucleotide sequence: TGTGCCAGCAGTTACGAGCGGGAGGGAACAGATACGCAGTATTTT. Its translation is CASSYEREGTDTQYF.